These T cell receptor beta chains were read from a single sample in a study of T-cell reconstitution after alpha-beta-depleted transplantation in children. One entry per CDR3 protein, called by TCRdb with MiXCR from the PCR reads. The table shows fewer than 750,000 distinct CDR3 sequences, with 20% to 25% occurring only once. The sequences come from PBMCs, mostly from graft donor cells, collected 360 days after TCRalphabeta/CD19-depleted stem cell transplant. All receptors come from a boy under three years old who had a stem cell transplant for acute myeloid leukemia, so the T cells may come from the graft donor. Both conserved end residues are part of each CDR3. The D gene is left open where the match is weak. The listing skips clone size in some rows; elsewhere it reads once, few, many or a size class.

TRBJ1-3	.	few	TRBV11-2	TGTGCCAGCAGCTTAAGTGGGACACGGTTCTCTGGAAACACCATATATTTT	CASSLSGTRFSGNTIYF
TRBJ1-1	.	many	TRBV28	TGTGCCAGCAGTTTCTTCGGCTCGAAAAGGGGGAAAATGAACACTGAAGCTTTCTTT	CASSFFGSKRGKMNTEAFF
TRBJ2-2	TRBD2	many	TRBV29-1	TGCAGCGTTGAAGAGTCTAAACCGGGACTAATGAACACCGGGGAGCTGTTTTTT	CSVEESKPGLMNTGELFF
TRBJ1-1	.	few	TRBV6-2/TRBV6-3	TGTGCCAGCAGGGAAAGGGCTGAAGCTTTCTTT	CASRERAEAFF
TRBJ2-5	TRBD1	.	TRBV28	TGTGCCAGCAGGATGGACAGGTGGGAGACCCAGTACTTC	CASRMDRWETQYF
TRBJ1-1	.	.	TRBV20-1	TGCAGTGCCCCAGGACGGTCGAACACTGAAGCTTTCTTT	CSAPGRSNTEAFF
TRBJ2-3	.	many	TRBV15	TGTGCCACCAGCAGAGAGACCCCCGGGGGGCCGAGCACAGATACGCAGTATTTT	CATSRETPGGPSTDTQYF
TRBJ1-6	.	.	TRBV7-6	TGTGCCAGCAGCTCCAGGGATAATTCACCCCTCCACTTT	CASSSRDNSPLHF
TRBJ2-1	TRBD1	.	TRBV20-1	TGCAGTGCTAGAGACCCCTCCGGGACAGGGGGCGCCTACAATGAGCAGTTCTTC	CSARDPSGTGGAYNEQFF
TRBJ2-7	TRBD2	few	TRBV7-2	TGTGCCAGCAGCTTGGGACTAGTGGCCTACGAGCAGTACTTC	CASSLGLVAYEQYF
TRBJ2-2	.	once	TRBV18	TGTGCCAGCTCACCCATAACAGTGGCCGGGGAGCTGTTTTTT	CASSPITVAGELFF
TRBJ1-5	.	.	TRBV6-4	TGTGCCAGCAGTGACAGGGCCGGTCAGCCCCAGCATTTT	CASSDRAGQPQHF
TRBJ2-1	.	few	TRBV7-3	TGTGCCAGCAGCCTCAACGGGGGGCCCTACAATGAGCAGTTCTTC	CASSLNGGPYNEQFF
TRBJ2-5	TRBD1	.	TRBV7-9	TGTGCCAGCAGCTTTTACAGGGGGCGCAGGGAGACCCAGTACTTC	CASSFYRGRRETQYF
TRBJ2-7	.	.	TRBV4-3	TGCGCCAGCAGCCAGGACAGCGTCCCCTCCTACGAGCAGTACTTC	CASSQDSVPSYEQYF
TRBJ2-4	.	.	TRBV6-2/TRBV6-3	TGTGCCAGCAGCCCAAATGGTAGATACAAAAACATTCAGTACTTC	CASSPNGRYKNIQYF
TRBJ2-5	TRBD1	.	TRBV24-1	TGTGCCACCAGTGACCGGACCGGGACAGCCAAAGAGACCCAGTACTTC	CATSDRTGTAKETQYF
TRBJ2-1	.	few	TRBV24-1	TGTGCCACCAGTGAAAGGGACCTTACCGAGCAGTTCTTC	CATSERDLTEQFF
TRBJ1-1	TRBD1	.	TRBV5-4	TGTGCCAGCAGCTCACCCGAGGGGGACAGTCGGGACACTGAAGCTTTCTTT	CASSSPEGDSRDTEAFF
TRBJ2-7	.	.	TRBV12-3/TRBV12-4	TGTGCCAGCAGTTTAGGGAGCAGATCGTCCTACGAGCAGTACTTC	CASSLGSRSSYEQYF
TRBJ1-2	.	many	TRBV28	TGTGCCAGCAAATCCCTCGAGGGGGGCGGCGGCTACACCTTC	CASKSLEGGGGYTF
TRBJ2-7	TRBD2	.	TRBV10-3	TGTGCCATCAGTCTGACTAGCGGGGGGCCCCTTAGCTCCTACGAGCAGTACTTC	CAISLTSGGPLSSYEQYF
TRBJ2-1	TRBD1	few	TRBV20-1	TGCAGTGCTCGGGACAGGGCGGCCTACAATGAGCAGTTCTTC	CSARDRAAYNEQFF
TRBJ1-2	.	.	TRBV29-1	TGCAGCGTTCAGGGGTCCGGGTCGAGCTATGGCTACACCTTC	CSVQGSGSSYGYTF
TRBJ1-1	TRBD1	.	TRBV6-1	TGTGCCGTACAGGGGAACCCTAACACTGAAGCTTTCTTT	CAVQGNPNTEAFF
TRBJ2-3	TRBD1	.	TRBV6-5	TGTGCCAGCAGTTACAACAGGGGGAGCACAGATACGCAGTATTTT	CASSYNRGSTDTQYF
TRBJ1-5	TRBD1	many	TRBV13	TGTGCCAGCAGCGCCGGGACAGGGGATCAGCCCCAGCATTTT	CASSAGTGDQPQHF
TRBJ2-5	.	many	TRBV6-5	TGTGCCAGCAGTTACGGTGACCCCCGAGAGACCCAGTACTTC	CASSYGDPRETQYF
TRBJ2-6	.	many	TRBV27	TGTGCCAGCAGCCAGGGGGGGCCCTCTGGGGCCAACGTCCTGACTTTC	CASSQGGPSGANVLTF
TRBJ1-6	TRBD1	few	TRBV5-1	TGCGCCAGCAGCTTGGTTACAGGGGAATCCTATAATTCACCCCTCCACTTT	CASSLVTGESYNSPLHF
TRBJ2-7	TRBD2	many	TRBV13	TGTGCCAGCAGACCCGGGACCGGGACTAGCGGGGGGCCGTGGGAGCAGTACTTC	CASRPGTGTSGGPWEQYF
TRBJ1-4	.	many	TRBV7-9	TGTGCCAGCAGCTTCGCCGCGACGGCAACTAATGAAAAACTGTTTTTT	CASSFAATATNEKLFF
TRBJ1-1	.	.	TRBV29-1	TGCAGCGTCGCTGGGGGATTGGGGACTGAAGCTTTCTTT	CSVAGGLGTEAFF
TRBJ2-5	.	.	TRBV28	TGTGCCAGCAGTTCGTTTGCAGAAGAGACCCAGTACTTC	CASSSFAEETQYF
TRBJ1-1	.	few	TRBV29-1	TGCAGCGTTGGGAGGGCAATTGAAGCTTTCTTT	CSVGRAIEAFF
TRBJ2-6	.	.	TRBV6-5	TGTGCCAGCAGTTACGACGGGTCAGGGGCCAACGTCCTGACTTTC	CASSYDGSGANVLTF
TRBJ1-2	.	many	TRBV7-9	TGTGCCAGCAGCTTATCGGGACGGAACTATGGCTACACCTTC	CASSLSGRNYGYTF
TRBJ2-7	.	few	TRBV5-1	TGCGCCAGCAGCTCCTTCCTTTCCAGTTCCTACGAGCAGTACTTC	CASSSFLSSSYEQYF
TRBJ1-1	TRBD1	few	TRBV29-1	TGCAGCGTTAGGAGGACAGGGGCGAACACTGAAGCTTTCTTT	CSVRRTGANTEAFF
TRBJ2-1	.	.	TRBV7-6	TGTGCCAGCAGCTTCACACCGGGACTCTACAATGAGCAGTTCTTC	CASSFTPGLYNEQFF
TRBJ2-1	.	.	TRBV24-1	TGTGCCACCAGTGGTCCCTCCTACAATGAGCAGTTCTTC	CATSGPSYNEQFF
TRBJ1-5	.	.	TRBV5-5	TGTGCCAGCAGCTCACAGGTCGATCGGCCCCAGCATTTT	CASSSQVDRPQHF
TRBJ2-3	TRBD1	.	TRBV6-1	TGTGCCAGCAGGTCCCGACAGGGATTCACAGATACGCAGTATTTT	CASRSRQGFTDTQYF
TRBJ2-5	.	.	TRBV29-1	TGCAGCGTCAGGGTGGAAGAGACCCAGTACTTC	CSVRVEETQYF
TRBJ1-1	.	.	TRBV20-1	TGCAGTGCTAGGGTCCACCGGGGGGACACTGAAGCTTTCTTT	CSARVHRGDTEAFF
TRBJ1-1	.	many	TRBV20-1	TGCAGTGCTAGGTTCGAACTTAAAGCTTTCTTT	CSARFELKAFF
TRBJ2-4	.	.	TRBV2	TGTGCCAGCAGGAGGGGCGGAAACATTCAGTACTTC	CASRRGGNIQYF
TRBJ1-2	TRBD1	.	TRBV3-1	TGTGCCAGCAGCCAGCAACCGACAGGGTCCTATGGCTACACCTTC	CASSQQPTGSYGYTF
TRBJ2-5	TRBD1	once	TRBV11-1	TGTGCCAGCAGCCCGGTGGATGGGACAGGGGTTCTACAAGAGACCCAGTACTTC	CASSPVDGTGVLQETQYF
TRBJ2-3	.	many	TRBV12-3/TRBV12-4	TGTGCCAGCAGTTCCTCCCCGGAGTCAGCGGGCACAGATACGCAGTATTTT	CASSSSPESAGTDTQYF